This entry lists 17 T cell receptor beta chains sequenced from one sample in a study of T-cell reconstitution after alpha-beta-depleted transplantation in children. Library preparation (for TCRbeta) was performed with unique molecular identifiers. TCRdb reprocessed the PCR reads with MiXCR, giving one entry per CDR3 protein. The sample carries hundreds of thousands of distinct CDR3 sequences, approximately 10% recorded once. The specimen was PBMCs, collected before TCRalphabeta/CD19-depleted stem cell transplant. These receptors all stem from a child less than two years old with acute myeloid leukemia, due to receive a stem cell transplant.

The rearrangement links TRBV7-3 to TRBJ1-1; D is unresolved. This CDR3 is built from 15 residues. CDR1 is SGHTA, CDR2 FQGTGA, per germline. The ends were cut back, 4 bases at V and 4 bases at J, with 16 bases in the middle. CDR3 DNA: TGTGCCAGCAGCTCCACTAGGGATGGCGGCACTGAAGCTTTCTTT. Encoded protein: CASSSTRDGGTEAFF.

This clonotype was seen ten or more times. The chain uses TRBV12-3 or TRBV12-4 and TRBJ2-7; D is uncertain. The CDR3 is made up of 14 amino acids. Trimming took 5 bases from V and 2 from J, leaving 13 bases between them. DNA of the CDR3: TGTGCCAGCAGTCCAGGACCAAACCCCTACGAGCAGTACTTC. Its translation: CASSPGPNPYEQYF.

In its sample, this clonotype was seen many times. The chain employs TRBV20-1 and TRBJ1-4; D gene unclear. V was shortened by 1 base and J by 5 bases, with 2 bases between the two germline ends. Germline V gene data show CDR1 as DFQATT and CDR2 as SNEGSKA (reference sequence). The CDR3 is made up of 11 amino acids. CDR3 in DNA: TGCAGTGCTAGAGGGAATGAAAAACTGTTTTTT. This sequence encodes CSARGNEKLFF.

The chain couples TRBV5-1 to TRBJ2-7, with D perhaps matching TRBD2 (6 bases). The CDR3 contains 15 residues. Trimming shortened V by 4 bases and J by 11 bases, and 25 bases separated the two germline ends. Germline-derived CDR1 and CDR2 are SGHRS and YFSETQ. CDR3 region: CASSPPGTQTSGKYF. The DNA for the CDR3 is TGCGCCAGCAGCCCCCCCGGGACTCAGACCTCAGGGAAGTACTTC.

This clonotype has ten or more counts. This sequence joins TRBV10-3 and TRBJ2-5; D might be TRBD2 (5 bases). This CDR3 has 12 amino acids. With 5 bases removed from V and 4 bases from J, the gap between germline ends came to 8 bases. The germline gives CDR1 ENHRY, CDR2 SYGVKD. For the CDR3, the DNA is TGTGCCATCAGTCGAGAGGGAGAGACCCAGTACTTC. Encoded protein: CAISREGETQYF.

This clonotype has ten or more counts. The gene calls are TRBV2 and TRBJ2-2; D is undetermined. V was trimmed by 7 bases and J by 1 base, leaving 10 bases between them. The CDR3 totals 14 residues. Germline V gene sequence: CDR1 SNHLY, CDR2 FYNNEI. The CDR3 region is CASNSKRNTGELFF. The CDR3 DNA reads TGTGCCAGCAATTCGAAGCGGAACACCGGGGAGCTGTTTTTT.

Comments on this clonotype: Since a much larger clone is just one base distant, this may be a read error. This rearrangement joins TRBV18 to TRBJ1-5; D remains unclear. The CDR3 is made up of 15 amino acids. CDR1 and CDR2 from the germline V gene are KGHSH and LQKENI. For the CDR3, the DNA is TGTGCCAACTCACCGGACGGGCTTAGCAATCAGCCCCAGCATTTT. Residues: CANSPDGLSNQPQHF.

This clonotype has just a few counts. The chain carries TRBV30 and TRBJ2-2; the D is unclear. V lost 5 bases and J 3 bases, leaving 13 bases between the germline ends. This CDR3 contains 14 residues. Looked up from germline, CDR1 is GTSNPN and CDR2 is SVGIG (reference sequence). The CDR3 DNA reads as TGTGCCTGGGGACGGAGCTTCGACACCGGGGAGCTGTTTTTT. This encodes CAWGRSFDTGELFF.

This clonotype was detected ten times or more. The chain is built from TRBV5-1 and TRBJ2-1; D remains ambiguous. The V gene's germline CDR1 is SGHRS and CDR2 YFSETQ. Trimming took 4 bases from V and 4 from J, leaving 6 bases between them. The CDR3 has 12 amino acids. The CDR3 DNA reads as TGCGCCAGCAGCCTTCTATACAATGAGCAGTTCTTC. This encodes CASSLLYNEQFF.

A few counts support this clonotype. The CDR3 DNA sequence: TGCAGTGCTAACAGCGGGAGATCCTACGAGCAGTACTTC. Amino acid sequence: CSANSGRSYEQYF. The chain uses TRBV20-1 and TRBJ2-7; 8 nucleotides agree with TRBD2. The V gene's germline CDR1 is DFQATT and CDR2 SNEGSKA (reference sequence). With 4 bases clipped from V and 1 base from J, the junction kept 3 bases outside the gene matches. The CDR3 contains 13 residues.

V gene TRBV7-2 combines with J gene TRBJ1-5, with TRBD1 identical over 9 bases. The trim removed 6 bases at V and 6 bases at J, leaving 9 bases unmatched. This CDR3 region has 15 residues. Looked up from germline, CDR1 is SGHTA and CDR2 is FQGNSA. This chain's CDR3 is CASRGWTGAGQPQHF. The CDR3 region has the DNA TGTGCCAGCAGGGGTTGGACAGGGGCAGGTCAGCCCCAGCATTTT.

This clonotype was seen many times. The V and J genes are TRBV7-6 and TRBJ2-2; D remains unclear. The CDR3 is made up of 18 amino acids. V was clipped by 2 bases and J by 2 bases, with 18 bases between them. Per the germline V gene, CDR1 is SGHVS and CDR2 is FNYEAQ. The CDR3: CASSLRRRVKANTGELFF. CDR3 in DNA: TGTGCCAGCAGCTTAAGAAGGCGTGTAAAGGCCAACACCGGGGAGCTGTTTTTT.

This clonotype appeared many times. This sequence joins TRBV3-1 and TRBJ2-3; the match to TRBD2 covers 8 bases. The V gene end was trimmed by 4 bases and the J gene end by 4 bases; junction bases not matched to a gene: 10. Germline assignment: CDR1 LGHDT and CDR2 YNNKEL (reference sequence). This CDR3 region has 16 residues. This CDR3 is CASSPEISGAADTQYF. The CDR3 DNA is TGTGCCAGCAGCCCCGAAATTAGCGGGGCGGCAGATACGCAGTATTTT.

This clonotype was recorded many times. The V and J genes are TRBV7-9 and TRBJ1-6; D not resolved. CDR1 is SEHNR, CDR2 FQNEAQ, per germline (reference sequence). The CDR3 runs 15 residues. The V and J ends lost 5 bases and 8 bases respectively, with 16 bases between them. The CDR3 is CASSPRAGPDSPLHF. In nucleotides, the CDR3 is TGTGCCAGCAGCCCCCGGGCAGGACCCGATTCACCCCTCCACTTT.

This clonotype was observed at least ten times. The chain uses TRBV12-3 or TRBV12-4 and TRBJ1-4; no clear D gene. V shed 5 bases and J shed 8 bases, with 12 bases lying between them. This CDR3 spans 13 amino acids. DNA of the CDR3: TGTGCCAGCAGTCCGGGCCTTATCGAAAAACTGTTTTTT. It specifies CASSPGLIEKLFF.

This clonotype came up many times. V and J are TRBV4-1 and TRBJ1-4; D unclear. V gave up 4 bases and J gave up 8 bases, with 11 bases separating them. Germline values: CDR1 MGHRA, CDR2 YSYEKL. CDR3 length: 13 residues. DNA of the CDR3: TGCGCCAGCAGCCGGTATCACAGCGAAAAACTGTTTTTT. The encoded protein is CASSRYHSEKLFF.

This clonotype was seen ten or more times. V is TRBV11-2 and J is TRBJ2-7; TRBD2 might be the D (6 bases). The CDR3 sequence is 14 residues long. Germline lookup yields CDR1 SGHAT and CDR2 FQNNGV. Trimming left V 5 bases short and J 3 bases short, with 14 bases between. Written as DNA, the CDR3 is TGTGCCAGCAGCGAGACTAGAGGAATCTACGAGCAGTACTTC. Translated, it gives CASSETRGIYEQYF. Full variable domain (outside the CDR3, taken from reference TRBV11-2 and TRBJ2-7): EAGVAQSPRYKIIEKRQSVAFWCNPISGHATLYWYQQILGQGPKLLIQFQNNGVVDDSQLPKDRFSAERLKGVDSTLKIQPAKLEDSAVYLCASSETRGIYEQYFGPGTRLTVT.